These 12 T cell receptor beta chains came from one sample sequenced in a study of post-analysis software for immune sequencing data. Researchers reported that TCR beta cDNA libraries carried unique molecular identifiers. TCRdb processed the PCR reads anew with MiXCR; each CDR3 protein has one entry. The sample contains roughly 800,000 distinct CDR3 sequences, around 46% of which appear only once. Regarding the study as a whole: Patients showed TRBV5-6, TRBV5-1 and TRBV20-1 among four to six TRBV segments more frequent than in controls.

No antigen is known for these receptors. The sequenced sample was blood. These receptors all come from a girl aged 10 to 17 with multiple sclerosis.

The gene calls are TRBV11-1 and TRBJ2-3; TRBD2 matches at 8 bases. With V trimmed by 7 bases and J by 4 bases, 22 bases remained unmatched. This CDR3 has 19 amino acids. Germline values: CDR1 SGHAT, CDR2 FQDESV (reference sequence). Here the CDR3 reads CASNPTGLSGLGFSDTQYF. As DNA, the CDR3 is TGTGCCAGCAACCCCACAGGATTATCGGGACTAGGATTCTCAGATACGCAGTATTTT. Full variable domain (missing parts from reference TRBV11-1 and TRBJ2-3): EAEVAQSPRYKITEKSQAVAFWCDPISGHATLYWYRQILGQGPELLVQFQDESVVDDSQLPKDRFSAERLKGVDSTLKIQPAELGDSAMYLCASNPTGLSGLGFSDTQYFGPGTRLTVL.

The V call is TRBV6-5, the J call TRBJ2-1, with 12 bases identical to TRBD2. V was pared by 6 bases and J by 15 bases, with 9 bases of the junction left unmatched. The CDR3 is 13 residues long. CDR1 is MNHEY, CDR2 SVGAGI, per germline. CDR3 nucleotide sequence: TGTGCCAGCAGGCGGACTAGCGGGACCTCGCGGTTCTTC. Its translation: CASRRTSGTSRFF.

Remarks on this clonotype: A read error may be the cause here, since a much bigger clone is one base away. The V gene is TRBV15, the J gene TRBJ2-7; D gene ambiguous. Germline CDR1 and CDR2: LNHNV and YYDKDF (reference sequence). V shed 0 bases and J shed 1 base, with 10 bases lying between them. The CDR3 totals 15 residues. The CDR3 loop reads CATSRDSQESYEQYF. Here the CDR3 DNA reads TGTGCCACCAGCAGAGATTCCCAGGAGTCCTACGAGCAGTACTTC.

The rearrangement uses TRBV4-2 and TRBJ2-3, with a possible D match to TRBD2 (6 bases). V lost 0 bases to trimming and J lost 2 bases, with 12 bases between them. From germline, CDR1 is LGHNA and CDR2 YNFKEQ. The CDR3 runs 16 residues. DNA of the CDR3: TGTGCCAGCAGCCAAGACATAGCGGAGATCACAGATACGCAGTATTTT. It is translated as CASSQDIAEITDTQYF.

Only a few counts were recorded for this clonotype. V usage is TRBV30 and J usage is TRBJ1-2, with D unclear. The CDR3 has 13 residues. Germline CDR1 and CDR2: GTSNPN and SVGIG (reference sequence). Trimming shortened V by 0 bases and J by 0 bases, and 5 bases separated the two germline ends. CDR3 in amino acids: CAWSVAANYGYTF. The CDR3 DNA reads TGTGCCTGGAGTGTGGCGGCTAACTATGGCTACACCTTC.

The rearrangement joins TRBV7-2 to TRBJ2-1; no definite D call. Germline CDR1 is SGHTA and CDR2 is FQGNSA. V was pared by 5 bases and J by 0 bases, with 14 bases between. This CDR3 spans 16 amino acids. CDR3 sequence: CASSPKRASSYNEQFF. The CDR3 nucleotides are TGTGCCAGCAGCCCCAAGCGAGCAAGCTCCTACAATGAGCAGTTCTTC.

The chain combines TRBV6-1 with TRBJ1-5; TRBD1 might be the D (5 bases). The CDR3 has 16 amino acids. Germline V gene sequence: CDR1 MNHNS, CDR2 SASEGT. V lost 5 bases to trimming and J lost 1 base, with 15 bases between them. DNA for the CDR3: TGTGCCAGCAGTTGGCGGGGGTGTTTAAGCAATCAGCCCCAGCATTTT. It translates to CASSWRGCLSNQPQHF.

This clonotype has only a few counts. The rearrangement uses TRBV12-3 or TRBV12-4 and TRBJ1-2, with 8 nucleotides matching TRBD1. V dropped 3 bases and J dropped 5; count of bases not matched to a gene: 5. The CDR3 runs 14 residues. CDR3 residues: CASSFRRGLYGYTF. CDR3 nucleotide sequence: TGTGCCAGCAGTTTTCGCAGGGGGCTATATGGCTACACCTTC.

The rearrangement uses TRBV20-1 and TRBJ2-4, with 8 positions matching TRBD1. Germline V gene lookup returns CDR1 DFQATT and CDR2 SNEGSKA (reference sequence). V lost 5 bases and J lost 3; bases outside the gene matches: 12. CDR3 length: 16 amino acids. As DNA, the CDR3 is TGCAGTGCTGGGGACAGGAGGCTTGGCGGCAAAAACATTCAGTACTTC. Its protein product is CSAGDRRLGGKNIQYF.

The rearrangement joins TRBV29-1 to TRBJ2-1; D not certain. The CDR3 is 13 amino acids. CDR1 is SQVTM, CDR2 ANQGSEA, per germline. The V end was cut by 7 bases, the J end by 0 bases, with 10 bases between. The CDR3 loop is CSGDLSSYNEQFF. The CDR3 region has the DNA TGCAGCGGAGACCTGAGCTCCTACAATGAGCAGTTCTTC.

The chain joins TRBV7-2 to TRBJ2-5, with D tentatively TRBD2 (6 bases). The J call may not be correct, given that the DNA end is closer to TRBJ2-7. The CDR3 length is 15 residues. The V gene's germline CDR1 is SGHTA and CDR2 FQGNSA. The CDR3 region is CASSSGLPYSYEQYF. The CDR3 DNA sequence: TGTGCCAGCAGTTCCGGACTACCCTATTCCTACGAGCAGTACTTC.

The CDR3 here is CASSYRGNSPLHF. CDR3 sequence (DNA): TGTGCCAGCAGTTACAGGGGGAATTCACCCCTCCACTTT. The genes are TRBV6-5 and TRBJ1-6, with D possibly matching TRBD1 (6 bases). This CDR3 is built from 13 residues. Deletions cut 2 bases from V and 7 bases from J, with 6 bases between. The V gene's germline CDR1 is MNHEY and CDR2 SVGAGI.